The entry below gives a single TCR beta chain sequence along with its context. Its antigen is not known. The DNA is left out, because the CDR3 cannot be placed on it with certainty; the CDR3 is given as TCRdb lists it. Inclusive of both ends, the CDR3 amounts to 16 amino acids. TCRdb redid the calling of the 5' RACE reads with MiXCR, one entry per CDR3 protein. This sample has roughly 260,000 distinct CDR3 sequences, with more than 12% found just once. The data were taken from a study of identical twins. Findings and limits, study-wide: Possibly, invariant MAIT and iNKT cells partly confounded zero-insertion analyses. Cross-sectional statistics, not tracking of the same donors, supported the conclusions.

The sequencing sample was made of memory (CD45RO+) T cells sorted from blood. The clonotype originates from a woman under 30 in good health. The chain employs TRBV12-2 and TRBJ2-2; whether TRBD2, the table's D call, matches the DNA was not checked. TRBV12-2 is annotated as a pseudogene. CDR3 region: CASRLAGPEHRGAVFF.